This TCR beta chain derives from a study of T cell responses to AZD1222 COVID-19 vaccine. Study-level results: Mostly white British, mostly female donors; authors suggested clonal diversity may be underestimated. Vaccination with two AZD1222 doses was followed by a rise in Spike-specific TCR breadth and depth.

V lost 5 bases and J 0 bases, leaving 11 bases between the germline ends. This CDR3 is built from 15 residues. From germline, CDR1 is SSHAT and CDR2 FNYEAQ (reference sequence). Worth noting for this clone: What it recognizes is unknown.

Profiled with immunoSEQ multiplex PCR; TCRdb holds only in-frame clones, not every one. Counted here are approximately 70,000 clones, just over 85% occurring once; the ten biggest clones make up 2.5%. Material: peripheral blood, obtained on day 0 of AZD1222 vaccination. This TCR came from an adult in good health. The chain joins TRBV7-7 to TRBJ2-1; D unclear. The CDR3 loop is CASSKHESSYNEQFF. The CDR3 DNA reads TGTGCCAGCAGCAAACACGAGAGCTCCTACAATGAGCAGTTCTTC.